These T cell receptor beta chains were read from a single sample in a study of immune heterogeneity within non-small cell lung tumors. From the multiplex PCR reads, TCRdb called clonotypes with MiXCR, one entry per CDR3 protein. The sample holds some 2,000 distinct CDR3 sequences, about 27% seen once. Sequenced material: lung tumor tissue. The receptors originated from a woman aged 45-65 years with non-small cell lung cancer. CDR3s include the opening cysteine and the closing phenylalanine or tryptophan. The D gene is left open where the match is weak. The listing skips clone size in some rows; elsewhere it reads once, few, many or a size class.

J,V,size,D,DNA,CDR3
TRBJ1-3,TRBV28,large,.,TGTGCCAGCAGAAACCAGGGAATTGGAAACACCATATATTTT,CASRNQGIGNTIYF
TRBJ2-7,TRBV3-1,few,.,TGTGCCAGCAGCCGGGTGGGGGGGCTGCGGGAGCAGTACTTC,CASSRVGGLREQYF
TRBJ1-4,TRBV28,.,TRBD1,TGTGCCAGCAGCCGCTCGGGACAGTTTAATGAAAAACTGTTTTTT,CASSRSGQFNEKLFF
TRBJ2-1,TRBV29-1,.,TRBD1,TGCAGCTCCCGACAGGGGGGCAATGAGCAGTTCTTC,CSSRQGGNEQFF
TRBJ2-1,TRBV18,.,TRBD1,TGTGCCAGCTCACCGACGACAGGGGGCGCGGACAATGAGCAGTTCTTC,CASSPTTGGADNEQFF
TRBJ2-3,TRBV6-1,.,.,TGTGCCAGCAGCTCTAGCACAGATACGCAGTATTTT,CASSSSTDTQYF
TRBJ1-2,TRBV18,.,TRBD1,TGTGCCAGCTCACCCCAGACAGGGGGCAAGGATGGCTACACCTTC,CASSPQTGGKDGYTF
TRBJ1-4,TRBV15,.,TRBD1,TGTGCCACCAGCAGAGGACAGGGTAATGAAAAACTGTTTTTT,CATSRGQGNEKLFF
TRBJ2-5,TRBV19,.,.,TGTGCCAGTAGTAATGGACGGCTGCACCAAGAGACCCAGTACTTC,CASSNGRLHQETQYF
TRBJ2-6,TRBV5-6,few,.,TGTGCCAGCAGCCCCGGAAACTCTGGGGCCAACGTCCTGACTTTC,CASSPGNSGANVLTF
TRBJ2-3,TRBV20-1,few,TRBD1,TGCAGTGCCGAGCCCCAGGGGGTTGGAGATACGCAGTATTTT,CSAEPQGVGDTQYF
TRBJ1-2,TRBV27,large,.,TGTGCCAGCAGTCCCCCGGAGGGCAGTGGCTACACCTTC,CASSPPEGSGYTF
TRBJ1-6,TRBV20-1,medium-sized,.,TGCAGTGCTAGAGTACCGGGATTATCGTCCTATAATTCACCCCTCCACTTT,CSARVPGLSSYNSPLHF
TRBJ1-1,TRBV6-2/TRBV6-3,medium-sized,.,TGTGCCAGCAGCCTACTGACAGTCGGTGGCACTGAAGCTTTCTTT,CASSLLTVGGTEAFF
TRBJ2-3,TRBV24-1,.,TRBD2,TGTCCCACCAGTGGGTTCGGAGGTCTAGCGGGAGGAACCACAGATACGCAGTATTTT,CPTSGFGGLAGGTTDTQYF
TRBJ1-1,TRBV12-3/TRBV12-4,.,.,TGTGCCAGCAGTTTCAGGGGAGGGGGGGCTTTCTTT,CASSFRGGGAFF
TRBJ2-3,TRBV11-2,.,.,TGTCCCAGCAGCTTAGTAGGGAGGCGGGGCACAGATACGCAGTATTTT,CPSSLVGRRGTDTQYF
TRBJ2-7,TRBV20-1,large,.,TGCAGTGCTACGAGTGACGGGAGCTCCTACGAGCAGTACTTC,CSATSDGSSYEQYF
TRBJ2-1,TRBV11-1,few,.,TGTGCCAGTACCGGGTCAGGGGGACTAACTGGGCCCTACAATGAGCAGTTCTTC,CASTGSGGLTGPYNEQFF
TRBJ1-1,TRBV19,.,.,TGTGCCAGTAGTTGGACGGGGGGCACTGAAGCTTTCTTT,CASSWTGGTEAFF
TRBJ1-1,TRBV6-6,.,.,TGTGCCAGCAGTTACTCGTCGGCACTGGAAGCTTTCTTT,CASSYSSALEAFF